The entry below describes one T cell receptor (beta chain). Its antigen remains undetermined. With a much larger clone just one base away, this may be a read error. The label giving this sample's time point can be read as: pre-pandemic baseline sample and day 111 after first positive SARS-CoV-2 test. This entry is derived from a study of kidney transplant recipient with SARS-CoV-2 infection (dated by TCRdb to the early 2020s). CDR1 SEHNR and CDR2 FQNEAQ are derived from the germline V gene (reference sequence). V is cut back by 3 bases and J by 5 bases, with 12 bases in the junction unmatched. From cysteine to phenylalanine, the CDR3 is 17 amino acids long. Only CDR3 DNA remains: 51 bases, in frame from the first base. Instrument on record: Illumina MiSeq. Profiling of the peripheral T cell repertoire targeted human TCRbeta genes. The study's processing was this. Beta-binomial modelling was applied to test for differential clonotype abundance so that variability over time was accounted for. Expanded clonotypes were screened against the ImmuneCODE reference database of SARS-CoV-2-associated TCRs and were mapped to viral genome regions. Additional analyses of the repertoire looked at TRBV gene usage, CDR3 length, CDR3 amino acid overlap between time points, clonotype abundance distributions and Jaccard similarity. TCRdb redid the processing of the public reads, applying fastp at Q25 and MiXCR, and retained in-frame beta chains. For every CDR3 protein sequence, its rows merge into one entry that carries the most common genes and DNA. TCRdb's processing, not the authors', yielded these V and J calls. This sample holds about 240,000 distinct CDR3 sequences; around 30% were observed only once. The leading ten clones occupy 6% to 8.5% of the sample.

Sequencing was performed on a blood sample, taken at baseline and between days 110 and 120 from a kidney transplant recipient. The TCR comes from a male patient younger than 45 who had COVID-19 and was a kidney transplant recipient. In transplant recipients, some T cells may be of donor rather than host origin. The rearranged chain carries TRBV7-9 and TRBJ2-4, and TRBD2 aligns with 8 junction nucleotides. This receptor has the CDR3 CASSLTLAGGTENIQYF. The nucleotide sequence is TGTGCCAGCAGCTTGACCCTCGCGGGAGGAACCGAAAACATTCAGTACTTC.